Below are 13 T cell receptor beta chains sequenced from a single sample in a study of type 1 regulatory T cells. TCRdb re-derived calls from the reads in MiXCR, one entry per CDR3 protein. The sample gives over 90,000 distinct CDR3 sequences, about a third of which show up once; roughly 2.4% is in the top ten. Sequencing input: CD4+ T cells, either the whole sample or a sorted fraction (not recorded which). The source is a human donor in good health.

This chain joins TRBV3-1 and TRBJ2-7; 8 positions match TRBD1. Germline values: CDR1 LGHDT, CDR2 YNNKEL (reference sequence). CDR3 length: 15 residues. After removal of 4 bases from V and 5 bases from J, the junction contained 10 bases not matched to a gene. DNA of the CDR3: TGTGCCAGCAGCCGATCCCCAGGGGGCGAGAACGAGCAGTACTTC. Translating gives CASSRSPGGENEQYF.

This chain links TRBV12-3 or TRBV12-4 with TRBJ1-5; D not certain. CDR3 length: 16 amino acids. Trimming shortened V by 3 bases and J by 2 bases, and 14 bases separated the two germline ends. The CDR3 DNA reads TGTGCCAGCAGTTTTGGGGAGGGAGCGGGCAATCAGCCCCAGCATTTT. Protein sequence: CASSFGEGAGNQPQHF.

The chain links TRBV19 to TRBJ1-1; a possible D gene is TRBD1 (6 bases). This CDR3 spans 15 amino acids. V lost 4 bases and J 4 bases, leaving 16 bases between the germline ends. Germline V gene lookup returns CDR1 LNHDA and CDR2 SQIVND (reference sequence). This CDR3 is CASSTKFGGGTEAFF. The CDR3 DNA follows: TGTGCCAGTAGTACCAAGTTCGGAGGGGGCACTGAAGCTTTCTTT.

The J gene is TRBJ1-3, the V gene TRBV7-2; D is undetermined. V was trimmed by 2 bases and J by 2 bases, leaving 7 bases between them. CDR1 is SGHTA and CDR2 is FQGNSA in the germline V gene. The CDR3 extends over 14 amino acids. The CDR3 DNA follows: TGTGCCAGCAGCTTACCCCGGGCTGGAAACACCATATATTTT. Its protein is CASSLPRAGNTIYF.

The chain couples TRBV12-3 or TRBV12-4 to TRBJ2-6; unclear D gene. The CDR3 sequence is 13 residues long. Trimming removed 5 bases at V and 1 base at J, with 3 bases between. CDR3 in DNA: TGTGCCAGCAGTACATCTGGGGCCAACGTCCTGACTTTC. Translation: CASSTSGANVLTF.

This sequence joins TRBV2 and TRBJ2-7; D possibly corresponds to TRBD2 (5 bases). Germline V gene sequence: CDR1 SNHLY, CDR2 FYNNEI. Trimming pared 6 bases from V and 7 bases from J, leaving 16 bases between. The length of the CDR3 is 13 residues. The CDR3 sequence: CASSITRDAEQYF. The CDR3 region has the DNA TGTGCCAGCAGCATCACTAGAGATGCGGAGCAGTACTTC.

This clonotype was counted between two and nine times. The chain has TRBV20-1 and TRBJ2-4; D may be TRBD2 (6 bases). CDR3 length: 13 amino acids. Trimming removed 5 bases from V and 4 bases from J, with 12 bases in between. In germline, CDR1 is DFQATT, CDR2 SNEGSKA (reference sequence). The CDR3 DNA follows: TGCAGTGCTCGGGAGTTTGGGAAAAACATTCAGTACTTC. This sequence encodes CSAREFGKNIQYF.

This clonotype showed up just a few times. The chain carries TRBV6-1 and TRBJ2-3; D gene unclear. The CDR3 is 14 residues long. Germline-derived CDR1 and CDR2 are MNHNS and SASEGT. Trimming took 4 bases from V and 0 from J, leaving 8 bases between them. As DNA, the CDR3 is TGTGCCAGCAGTGCCCAAGGTAGCACAGATACGCAGTATTTT. This codes for CASSAQGSTDTQYF.

Only a few counts were recorded for this clonotype. The chain recombines TRBV20-1 with TRBJ2-1; the D gene is possibly TRBD1 (5 bases). The CDR3 contains 21 residues. CDR1 is DFQATT and CDR2 is SNEGSKA in the germline V gene (reference sequence). With 0 bases removed from V and 3 bases from J, the gap between germline ends came to 30 bases. CDR3 in DNA: TGCAGTGCTAGAGATTCTTTTCTCGCAGGGCCTGAAATCTCCTACTACAATGAGCAGTTCTTC. Translated, it gives CSARDSFLAGPEISYYNEQFF.

Only a few counts were recorded for this clonotype. This rearrangement joins TRBV6-5 to TRBJ2-3; TRBD2 matches 10 bases. The length of the CDR3 is 14 residues. Looked up from germline, CDR1 is MNHEY and CDR2 is SVGAGI. The J segment lost 5 bases and the V segment lost 3 bases, leaving 2 bases of the junction unmatched. The chain's CDR3 is CASSYSSGRDTQYF. CDR3 DNA sequence: TGTGCCAGCAGTTATTCTAGCGGGAGAGATACGCAGTATTTT.

This chain connects TRBV7-2 to TRBJ2-6; TRBD1 is a possible D gene (5 bases). Germline CDR1 is SGHTA and CDR2 is FQGNSA. The CDR3 loop spans 16 amino acids. With 5 bases removed from V and 0 bases from J, the gap between germline ends came to 11 bases. The CDR3 here is CASSRDSTSGANVLTF. In DNA form, the CDR3 reads TGTGCCAGCAGCCGCGACAGCACCTCTGGGGCCAACGTCCTGACTTTC.

V usage is TRBV21-1 and J usage is TRBJ2-7; the listed D gene, TRBD2, was not tested against the DNA. TRBV21-1 is deemed a pseudogene. This CDR3 comprises 15 residues. The CDR3 sequence is CASSNGLSKVYEQYF. The CDR3, as DNA: TGTGCCAGCAGCAACGGACTAAGCAAGGTCTACGAGCAGTACTTC.

This sequence joins TRBV7-2 and TRBJ2-7; D not resolved. Between the trimmed V and J ends, which lost 3 bases and 9 bases, there was a span of 21 bases. The CDR3 has 15 amino acids. CDR1 and CDR2 (germline): SGHTA, FQGNSA. For the CDR3, the DNA is TGTGCCAGCAGCTTTGACGATGGACCCTCGAAGTCGCAGTACTTC. It yields the protein CASSFDDGPSKSQYF.